Below are 18 T cell receptor beta chains sequenced from a single sample in a study of beta chain features in type 1 diabetes. Expressed TCRB transcripts were sequenced because the isolated RNA had all been reverse transcribed beforehand. Assay: immunoSEQ multiplex PCR; the TCRdb copy retains only in-frame clones and omits some. Among about 410,000 clones listed, approximately 15% were seen once. Sequencing input: naive CD4+ T cells from blood. Receptor source: a young man in good health.

The rearrangement links TRBV20-1 to TRBJ2-1, with D tentatively TRBD1 (6 bases). The germline V and J ends were trimmed by 4 bases and 9 bases, with 10 bases remaining between them. Germline CDR1 and CDR2: DFQATT and SNEGSKA (reference sequence). The CDR3 has 11 residues. For the CDR3, the DNA is TGCAGTGCTAACAGGGAAAGTGAGCAGTTCTTC. Amino acid sequence: CSANRESEQFF.

This clone has only a few counts. This chain uses TRBV29-1 with TRBJ1-2; maybe TRBD1 (5 bases). Germline loops: CDR1 SQVTM, CDR2 ANQGSEA. Trimming shortened V by 5 bases and J by 4 bases, and 14 bases separated the two germline ends. This CDR3 has 13 amino acids. The CDR3 coding sequence is TGCAGCGTTATTCCAGGGTCGCTCTATGGCTACACCTTC. Translating it yields CSVIPGSLYGYTF.

V usage is TRBV29-1 and J usage is TRBJ1-1; 8 bases align to TRBD1. The CDR3 consists of 14 residues. Germline CDR1 reads SQVTM; CDR2 reads ANQGSEA. V lost 6 bases and J lost 0; bases outside the gene matches: 6. The CDR3 loop reads CSVVDRGMNTEAFF. CDR3 bases: TGCAGCGTCGTTGACAGGGGTATGAACACTGAAGCTTTCTTT.

A few counts support this clone. The gene calls are TRBV19 and TRBJ2-1, with 7 bases identical to TRBD2. V lost 5 bases to trimming and J lost 11 bases; unmatched junction nucleotides: 6. The CDR3 loop spans 12 amino acids. CDR1 and CDR2 from the germline V gene are LNHDA and SQIVND (reference sequence). CDR3 in DNA: TGTGCCAGTAGTCCCGAGCGGGGAAAGCAGTTCTTC. Amino acids: CASSPERGKQFF. Full variable domain (remainder filled in from reference TRBV19 and TRBJ2-1): DGGITQSPKYLFRKEGQNVTLSCEQNLNHDAMYWYRQDPGQGLRLIYYSQIVNDFQKGDIAEGYSVSREKKESFPLTVTSAQKNPTAFYLCASSPERGKQFFGPGTRLTVL.

This clone appeared a few times. The genes are TRBV7-9 and TRBJ2-1; tentatively, D is TRBD2 (6 bases). Germline V gene data show CDR1 as SEHNR and CDR2 as FQNEAQ (reference sequence). The CDR3 contains 16 residues. Trimming removed 0 bases at V and 9 bases at J, with 18 bases between. CDR3 in amino acids: CASSLANIRGGSEQFF. DNA of the CDR3: TGTGCCAGCAGCTTAGCGAACATCCGCGGAGGGAGTGAGCAGTTCTTC.

The chain links TRBV29-1 to TRBJ1-1, with D unclear. This CDR3 contains 13 residues. Germline V gene sequence: CDR1 SQVTM, CDR2 ANQGSEA. V lost 3 bases and J 1 base, leaving 9 bases between the germline ends. The CDR3 sequence is CSVEAGANTEAFF. The CDR3 DNA reads as TGCAGCGTTGAGGCAGGCGCGAACACTGAAGCTTTCTTT.

This clone showed up just a few times. The rearrangement uses TRBV20-1 and TRBJ2-5, with D uncertain. Germline-derived CDR1 and CDR2 are DFQATT and SNEGSKA (reference sequence). This CDR3 has 11 residues. V was pared by 3 bases and J by 4 bases, with 6 bases between. The CDR3 loop reads CSASNRETQYF. For the CDR3, the DNA is TGCAGTGCTAGCAACAGAGAGACCCAGTACTTC.

This clone appeared a few times. This chain links TRBV9 with TRBJ2-1, with 7 bases that match TRBD2. J lost 4 bases, V lost 4 bases, and 8 bases had no gene match. CDR1 is SGDLS and CDR2 is YYNGEE in the germline V gene. The CDR3 totals 15 residues. In DNA form, the CDR3 reads TGTGCCAGCAGCCCCGGGACTATATCATACAATGAGCAGTTCTTC. Protein product: CASSPGTISYNEQFF.

V is TRBV23-1 and J is TRBJ1-1; TRBD1 agrees at 8 bases. TRBV23-1 belongs to the ORF category, with a function that is uncertain. The CDR3 is 15 residues long. Unmatched junction bases numbered 2, after V lost 2 bases and J lost 0 bases. The CDR3 DNA sequence: TGCGCCAGCAGTCAACCGGGACAGGTGAACACTGAAGCTTTCTTT. Translation gives CASSQPGQVNTEAFF.

This clone showed up just a few times. The V gene is TRBV18, the J gene TRBJ2-5; the D is unclear. With 5 bases removed from V and 5 bases from J, the gap between germline ends came to 12 bases. The germline V gene encodes CDR1 KGHSH and CDR2 LQKENI. The CDR3 is made up of 13 amino acids. The CDR3 nucleotides read TGTGCCAGCTCATCGGGCCTTGGTGAGACCCAGTACTTC. It is translated as CASSSGLGETQYF.

In its sample, this clone was seen a few times. The rearrangement links TRBV30 to TRBJ1-4; a possible D gene is TRBD1 (6 bases). This CDR3 spans 13 amino acids. Germline CDR1 is GTSNPN and CDR2 is SVGIG (reference sequence). Trimming removed 3 bases at V and 1 base at J, with 6 bases between. The CDR3 loop is CAWRQGTNEKLFF. The DNA of the CDR3 is TGTGCCTGGAGACAGGGAACTAATGAAAAACTGTTTTTT. The complete variable domain, with remaining parts taken from reference TRBV30 and TRBJ1-4, reads SQTIHQWPATLVQPVGSPLSLECTVEGTSNPNLYWYRQAAGRGLQLLFYSVGIGQISSEVPQNLSASRPQDRQFILSSKKLLLSDSGFYLCAWRQGTNEKLFFGSGTQLSVL.

The V gene is TRBV7-9, the J gene TRBJ2-5; D unclear. Trimming pared 5 bases from V and 5 bases from J, leaving 21 bases between. Germline CDR1 is SEHNR and CDR2 is FQNEAQ (reference sequence). The CDR3 is 16 amino acids. CDR3 DNA: TGTGCCAGCAGCCAAAAAGGGCGTGCGTTTTCGGAGACCCAGTACTTC. It specifies CASSQKGRAFSETQYF.

The table lists this clone with a few counts. Other DNA variants within this sample encode the same CDR3. The rearrangement joins TRBV7-9 to TRBJ2-1; D gene unclear. V was pared by 2 bases and J by 7 bases, with 3 bases between. Germline V lookup: CDR1 SEHNR, CDR2 FQNEAQ (reference sequence). The CDR3 runs to 11 residues. CDR3 in DNA: TGTGCCAGCAGCTTACGAAATGAGCAGTTCTTC. Protein sequence: CASSLRNEQFF. Together with reference TRBV7-9 and TRBJ2-1, the CDR3 gives the full variable domain: DTGVSQNPRHKITKRGQNVTFRCDPISEHNRLYWYRQTLGQGPEFLTYFQNEAQLEKSRLLSDRFSAERPKGSFSTLEIQRTEQGDSAMYLCASSLRNEQFFGPGTRLTVL.

This clone was seen more than once but under ten times. The chain uses TRBV27 and TRBJ2-1, with D tentatively TRBD2 (5 bases). This CDR3 spans 16 amino acids. The germline V and J ends were trimmed by 6 bases and 1 base, with 16 bases remaining between them. Germline loops: CDR1 MNHEY, CDR2 SMNVEV (reference sequence). The CDR3 region has the DNA TGTGCCAGCAGGAGAGGACTGGTTACTTCCTACAATGAGCAGTTCTTC. It is translated as CASRRGLVTSYNEQFF.

This clone was found a few times. The gene calls are TRBV30 and TRBJ1-5; possible D gene TRBD1, 5 bases. The CDR3 is made up of 13 amino acids. V lost 0 bases to trimming and J lost 6 bases, with 9 bases between them. The germline gives CDR1 GTSNPN, CDR2 SVGIG (reference sequence). CDR3 sequence: CAWSVQEGQPQHF. The CDR3 DNA reads TGTGCCTGGAGTGTACAGGAGGGTCAGCCCCAGCATTTT.

The rearrangement uses TRBV5-6 and TRBJ1-1; D is perhaps TRBD1 (6 bases). Germline loops: CDR1 SGHDT, CDR2 YYEEEE. V lost 4 bases to trimming and J lost 6 bases, with 19 bases between them. CDR3 length: 15 amino acids. The CDR3: CASSLAGTEGAEAFF. CDR3 in DNA: TGTGCCAGCAGCCTAGCCGGGACCGAGGGGGCTGAAGCTTTCTTT.

The rearrangement links TRBV4-3 to TRBJ2-7; a possible D gene is TRBD1 (6 bases). The CDR3 sequence is 16 residues long. From germline, CDR1 is LGHNA and CDR2 YSLEER. The V and J ends lost 0 bases and 9 bases respectively, with 21 bases between them. CDR3 coding DNA: TGCGCCAGCAGCCAAGACCCGGACAGCCACTATCCCGGGCAGTACTTC. Protein product: CASSQDPDSHYPGQYF.

This clone occurred a few times. This chain connects TRBV10-3 to TRBJ2-3, with TRBD2 identical over 12 bases. From germline, CDR1 is ENHRY and CDR2 SYGVKD. This CDR3 is built from 16 residues. J gave up 2 bases and V 4 bases, and 4 bases lay outside the gene matches. The CDR3 nucleotides read TGTGCCATCAGTGGACTAGCGGGAGTGGACACAGATACGCAGTATTTT. Translation gives CAISGLAGVDTDTQYF.